This T cell receptor (beta chain) was sequenced for a study of blood T cell repertoires in COVID-19. After removal of 6 bases from V and 4 bases from J, the junction contained 8 bases not matched to a gene. The V gene's germline CDR1 is SGHNT and CDR2 YYREEE (reference sequence). The CDR3 is made up of 15 amino acids. Libraries were prepared by immunoSEQ multiplex PCR; TCRdb keeps only in-frame clonotypes and omits some of them. The repertoire includes about 250,000 clones, about 91% of them detected once, and just under 6.5% sits in the top ten. This receptor was identified in a woman aged 30 to 39 with COVID-19, enrolled during active disease. The chain couples TRBV5-4 to TRBJ2-5, with 11 nucleotides matching TRBD1. Sequencing used peripheral blood. The CDR3 region is CASIRRTGGRETQYF. The CDR3, as DNA: TGTGCCAGCATCCGCAGGACAGGGGGCAGAGAGACCCAGTACTTC.